This T cell receptor beta chain was retrieved from a study of CXCR3-negative and CXCR3-positive naive CD8 T cells. Sorts performed in triplicate captured 250,000 to 350,000 cells each from every CD8+ T cell subset. Among CD8+ T cells, naive ones were CD45RO-CCR7+CD27+CD95-. This CDR3 contains 14 residues. The germline gives CDR1 MNHNS, CDR2 SASEGT. In regard to this clonotype: Antigen unknown.

5' RACE with UMI labels generated the TRB cDNA libraries. TCRdb reprocessed the 5' RACE reads and keeps a single row for each CDR3 protein, giving no DNA. The listing records 150,000 to 160,000 distinct CDR3 sequences. Study results and caveats: Against CXCR3-negative naive cells, CXCR3-positive naive cells showed more hydrophobic TRB CDR3s. Partly lower CXCR3 expression followed cryopreservation, and most assays relied on fresh PBMCs.

V usage is TRBV6-1 and J usage is TRBJ2-1; TCRdb outputs TRBD1, but without DNA this stays unchecked. Sequenced material: naive CXCR3+ CD8+ T cells from blood. As to subset: CD45RO-CCR7+CD27+CD95- naive CD8+ T cells expressing CXCR3 (TNR3+). The sequence came from a human donor in good health. Some clones in this sample may be carry-over from other donors' samples. The CDR3: CASSEKPGRGEQFF.